The subject of this entry is one TCR beta chain. Its target is not known. This was the immunoSEQ v3.0 assay at survey level. Method: immunoSEQ multiplex PCR; TCRdb's copy keeps in-frame clones and lacks some. The sample includes 15,000 to 20,000 clones, almost 80% seen only once; the top ten take 9.5% to 14%. These data come from a study of long-term antiretroviral therapy in people with HIV. Study-wide results and limits: Pre-ART expanded TRB clones stayed dominant throughout, though often decreasing after ART. An increase in diversity followed ART, yet levels stayed below transplant donor controls.

This CDR3 spans 15 amino acids. The germline V and J ends were trimmed by 5 bases and 3 bases, with 13 bases remaining between them. CDR1 and CDR2 (germline): SGHTA, FQGNSA. The sequenced sample was unsorted PBMCs, obtained 2.3 years after starting antiretroviral therapy. The source of this sequence is a woman aged 40 to 49 with HIV. This rearrangement joins TRBV7-2 to TRBJ2-2, with D hard to call. The CDR3 DNA sequence: TGTGCCAGCAGCCCTAGTCGGGCCTACACCGGGGAGCTGTTTTTT. Translation: CASSPSRAYTGELFF.